Shown below are 13 T cell receptor beta chains from a single sample sequenced in a study of Graves' ophthalmopathy and Graves' hyperthyroidism. Amplifying from RNA transcripts, the study obtained TCR beta CDR3 regions. RT-PCR in the first round used HTBI primers; a second-round multiplex PCR followed. MiXCR, applied by TCRdb to the multiplex PCR reads, yields one record per CDR3 protein. Here the sample spans hundreds of thousands of distinct CDR3 sequences, about a fifth being singletons. Sequenced material: peripheral blood. The receptors shown here come from a woman aged 18-29 years with stable Graves' hyperthyroidism. Some clones in this sample may be carry-over from other donors' samples.

This clonotype showed up just a few times. This CDR3 is CASSQGTANLNTEAFF. The CDR3 region has the DNA TGTGCCAGCAGCCAAGGGACGGCAAATTTGAACACTGAAGCTTTCTTT. The rearrangement uses TRBV3-1 and TRBJ1-1, with unresolved D. CDR1 and CDR2 (germline): LGHDT, YNNKEL (reference sequence). The V and J ends lost 1 base and 0 bases respectively, with 12 bases between them. The CDR3 runs to 16 residues.

This clonotype was counted at least ten times. The gene calls are TRBV27 and TRBJ1-2; TRBD1 agrees at 7 bases. Trimming cost V 3 bases and J 8 bases; bases outside gene matches: 12. CDR1 and CDR2 (germline): MNHEY, SMNVEV (reference sequence). This CDR3 is 15 amino acids long. CDR3 DNA sequence: TGTGCCAGCAGTTTTTGGGCGACAGGGATTGGCGGCTACACCTTC. Protein sequence: CASSFWATGIGGYTF.

In its sample, this clonotype was seen a few times. A much larger clone sits a single nucleotide away, making a read error possible. V gene TRBV19 combines with J gene TRBJ2-5, with D maybe TRBD1 (5 bases). Germline CDR1 is LNHDA and CDR2 is SQIVND (reference sequence). This CDR3 region has 12 residues. Here the CDR3 reads CASSARAETRYF. Here the CDR3 DNA reads TGTGCCAGTAGTGCCAGGGCGGAGACCCGGTACTTC.

This clonotype occurred a few times. The CDR3 loop reads CASSENEASYNSPLHF. CDR3 nucleotide sequence: TGTGCCAGCAGTGAAAACGAGGCCTCCTATAATTCACCCCTCCACTTT. The V call is TRBV25-1, the J call TRBJ1-6; D is undetermined. V lost 2 bases to trimming and J lost 0 bases, with 8 bases between them. Germline CDR1 reads MGHDK; CDR2 reads SYGVNS. The CDR3 is 16 amino acids.

This clonotype was recorded at least ten times. The chain couples TRBV2 to TRBJ2-7, with 8 bases aligning to TRBD1. CDR1 SNHLY and CDR2 FYNNEI come from the germline V gene. The trim removed 6 bases at V and 4 bases at J, leaving 5 bases unmatched. The CDR3 covers 13 residues. The CDR3 spells CASRTGVGYEQYF. CDR3 DNA: TGTGCCAGCAGGACAGGGGTGGGGTACGAGCAGTACTTC.

The table lists this clonotype with many counts. This rearrangement joins TRBV6-7 to TRBJ1-2; D gene ambiguous. TRBV6-7 counts as an open reading frame of uncertain function. The length of the CDR3 is 17 residues. V lost 9 bases to trimming and J lost 0 bases, with 23 bases between them. This CDR3 is CARMRLLTLLSNYGYTF. CDR3 sequence (DNA): TGTGCCAGGATGAGACTGCTGACTCTTCTTTCTAACTATGGCTACACCTTC.

The sample holds many counts of this clonotype. V usage is TRBV12-3 or TRBV12-4 and J usage is TRBJ2-5, with a tentative D call TRBD2 (6 bases). The V and J ends lost 7 bases and 4 bases respectively, with 16 bases between them. The CDR3 contains 14 residues. In DNA, the CDR3 is TGTGCCAGCAATAGGTTTGGGGGAGGAGAGACCCAGTACTTC. This encodes CASNRFGGGETQYF.

The V gene is TRBV9, the J gene TRBJ2-7; 7 bases map to TRBD1. The V segment lost 4 bases and the J segment 0 bases; nucleotides outside the gene matches: 10. CDR3 size: 16 residues. The germline V gene encodes CDR1 SGDLS and CDR2 YYNGEE. Here the CDR3 reads CASSPTGQVGSYEQYF. The CDR3 region has the DNA TGTGCCAGCAGCCCCACCGGACAGGTCGGCTCCTACGAGCAGTACTTC. Variable domain in full (rest from reference TRBV9 and TRBJ2-7): DSGVTQTPKHLITATGQRVTLRCSPRSGDLSVYWYQQSLDQGLQFLIQYYNGEERAKGNILERFSAQQFPDLHSELNLSSLELGDSALYFCASSPTGQVGSYEQYFGPGTRLTVT.

This clonotype was detected only a few times. A much larger clone differs from this one at a single base, so this may be a read error. The missing conserved phenylalanine or tryptophan at the end of this CDR3 makes a read error likely. This chain links TRBV7-3 with TRBJ2-2; D gene uncertain. CDR1 is SGHTA and CDR2 is FQGTGA in the germline V gene. The length of the CDR3 is 14 residues. Trimming pared 5 bases from V and 1 base from J, leaving 8 bases between. The CDR3 region is CASSLHWNTGELFS. CDR3 sequence (DNA): TGTGCCAGCAGCCTACACTGGAACACCGGGGAGCTGTTTTCT.

This chain links TRBV19 with TRBJ2-2; 8 bases line up with TRBD2. Germline V gene lookup returns CDR1 LNHDA and CDR2 SQIVND (reference sequence). CDR3 length equals 15 residues. Unmatched junction bases numbered 4, after V lost 3 bases and J lost 4 bases. The CDR3 DNA follows: TGTGCCAGTAGTATCGGGAGGGCCTCCACCGGGGAGCTGTTTTTT. This gives the protein CASSIGRASTGELFF.

The V and J genes are TRBV5-5 and TRBJ1-1; D might be TRBD1 (6 bases). CDR3 length equals 11 residues. Between the trimmed V and J ends, which lost 4 bases and 10 bases, there was a span of 11 bases. Germline CDR1 SGHKS, CDR2 YYEKEE (reference sequence). For the CDR3, the DNA is TGTGCCAGCAGCGACTGGGACATAGCTTTCTTT. This translates into CASSDWDIAFF.

This clonotype has ten or more counts. The chain has TRBV2 and TRBJ2-7, with TRBD1 matching over 7 bases. V was clipped by 7 bases and J by 3 bases; unmatched bases: 12. The germline CDR1 and CDR2 sequences are SNHLY and FYNNEI. There are 15 residues in the CDR3. The CDR3 here is CASIDRGPPHYEQYF. The CDR3, as DNA: TGTGCCAGCATCGATAGGGGGCCGCCACACTACGAGCAGTACTTC.

In its sample, this clonotype was seen many times. One end of the junction is discordant with germline, which a read error may explain. This chain connects TRBV6-2 or TRBV6-3 to TRBJ1-1, with 9 bases that match TRBD1. This CDR3 region has 14 residues. Germline CDR1 and CDR2: MNHEY and SVGEGT. For the CDR3, the DNA is TGTGCCAGCAGTTACTCGGTTCGACCGGGACAGGGTTCCTTT. This translates into CASSYSVRPGQGSF.